Following are 24 T cell receptor beta chains from one sample sequenced in a study of CXCR3-negative and CXCR3-positive naive CD8 T cells (dated by TCRdb to about 2019). Sequencing instrument: NextSeq 550. The Human TCR Profiling Kit (MiLaboratory) was used to prepare UMI-labeled 5' RACE TRB cDNA libraries. After the reads were reprocessed by TCRdb, one entry was made per CDR3 protein sequence, with no DNA. The sample's own table lists over 70,000 distinct CDR3 sequences. 1.1% of the sample is held by the ten biggest clonotypes. The sequenced sample was naive CXCR3- CD8+ T cells from blood. The cell subset or site label of this sample denotes: CD45RO-CCR7+CD27+CD95- naive CD8+ T cells lacking CXCR3 (TNR3-). All receptors come from a human donor in good health. Some clones in this sample may be carry-over from other donors' samples.

This rearrangement joins TRBV7-9 to TRBJ2-5; with no DNA, the TCRdb D assignment of TRBD2 cannot be verified. Germline CDR1 and CDR2: SEHNR and FQNEAQ (reference sequence). The CDR3 sequence is 18 residues long. The CDR3 is CASIGRSLRGSTKETQYF.

The rearrangement uses TRBV7-6 and TRBJ2-7; TCRdb's assignment of TRBD1 cannot be checked, as there is no DNA. In germline, CDR1 is SGHVS, CDR2 FNYEAQ. CDR3 length: 16 residues. CDR3 amino acids: CASSLGDSSGSWEQYF.

The V and J genes are TRBV6-5 and TRBJ2-7; lacking DNA, the TRBD1 call made by TCRdb goes unchecked. This CDR3 spans 15 amino acids. Per germline, CDR1 MNHEY and CDR2 SVGAGI. CDR3 region: CASSPGQSISYEQYF.

V usage is TRBV28 and J usage is TRBJ2-7; TCRdb gives TRBD1 as the D gene, but with no DNA this cannot be confirmed. The CDR3 covers 14 residues. Germline V lookup: CDR1 MDHEN, CDR2 SYDVKM. The CDR3 protein is CASTADRVTHEQYF.

The chain joins TRBV6-5 to TRBJ2-1. The length of the CDR3 is 14 residues. CDR1 and CDR2 from the germline V gene are MNHEY and SVGAGI. The CDR3 loop is CASSYASSYNEQFF.

This chain connects TRBV15 to TRBJ2-1; TCRdb proposes TRBD2, but this gene call is untestable without DNA. Germline CDR1 LNHNV, CDR2 YYDKDF (reference sequence). There are 14 residues in the CDR3. The chain's CDR3 is CATSDGLADSEQFF.

The rearrangement joins TRBV21-1 to TRBJ1-2; as DNA is missing, the TRBD1 call by TCRdb cannot be tested. TRBV21-1 is labeled a pseudogene. CDR3 length equals 16 residues. The CDR3 region is CASSKASSAGAYGYTF.

V and J are TRBV4-2 and TRBJ2-2. The CDR3 spans 14 residues. CDR1 is LGHNA, CDR2 YNFKEQ, per germline. Here the CDR3 reads CASSHGLSAGELFF.

The rearrangement joins TRBV12-3 or TRBV12-4 to TRBJ1-1; without DNA, the TCRdb call of TRBD1 cannot be checked. The CDR3 totals 13 residues. This chain's CDR3 is CASSSGRTTEAFF.

V gene TRBV12-3 or TRBV12-4 combines with J gene TRBJ1-1. This CDR3 has 14 amino acids. CDR3 residues: CASRLWVADTEAFF.

The chain carries TRBV6-6 and TRBJ2-2. CDR3 size: 13 residues. Germline lookup yields CDR1 MNHNY and CDR2 SVGAGI (reference sequence). This chain's CDR3 is CASSYSVAGELFF.

J is TRBJ2-1 and V is TRBV7-9; TCRdb indicates TRBD1, and absent DNA this call remains unverified. The CDR3 has 15 residues. In germline, CDR1 is SEHNR, CDR2 FQNEAQ (reference sequence). The CDR3 reads CASSLEQGLLNEQFF.

The chain links TRBV7-9 to TRBJ1-6; the D gene TCRdb calls, TRBD1, cannot be checked with no DNA. CDR1 and CDR2 from the germline V gene are SEHNR and FQNEAQ (reference sequence). CDR3 length equals 16 residues. The CDR3 here is CASSPPRSGLNSPLHF.

The chain carries TRBV6-5 and TRBJ2-7; TCRdb reports TRBD1, a call that lacks DNA to check it against. The CDR3 runs 15 residues. Per germline, CDR1 MNHEY and CDR2 SVGAGI. The CDR3 loop is CASSYPSGGPHEQYF.

The chain joins TRBV2 to TRBJ2-2; TCRdb picks TRBD2, but there is no DNA to check that call. The germline V gene has CDR1 SNHLY and CDR2 FYNNEI. This CDR3 region has 18 residues. The CDR3 sequence is CASSGIQGGLQNTGELFF. The whole variable domain, filled in from reference TRBV2 and TRBJ2-2, reads EPEVTQTPSHQVTQMGQEVILRCVPISNHLYFYWYRQILGQKVEFLVSFYNNEISEKSEIFDDQFSVERPDGSNFTLKIRSTKLEDSAMYFCASSGIQGGLQNTGELFFGEGSRLTVL.

The J gene is TRBJ2-5, the V gene TRBV3-1; without DNA, the TCRdb call of TRBD1 cannot be checked. The CDR3 spans 15 residues. Germline CDR1 LGHDT, CDR2 YNNKEL (reference sequence). CDR3 protein: CASSPDRGDWETQYF.

V usage is TRBV10-1 and J usage is TRBJ2-1; the D call from TCRdb, TRBD1, cannot be confirmed without DNA. Germline CDR1 and CDR2: WNHNN and SYGVQD (reference sequence). The CDR3 extends over 12 amino acids. CDR3 residues: CASKGRGNEQFF.

This chain joins TRBV29-1 and TRBJ2-7; with no DNA, the TCRdb D assignment of TRBD2 cannot be verified. The CDR3 is 12 residues long. Germline assignment: CDR1 SQVTM and CDR2 ANQGSEA. The CDR3 sequence is CSALVETYEQYF.

The chain employs TRBV7-8 and TRBJ2-1. Germline-derived CDR1 and CDR2 are SGHVS and FQNEAQ. The CDR3 is made up of 12 amino acids. CDR3 sequence reads: CASSQFYGEQFF.

V usage is TRBV7-9 and J usage is TRBJ2-1; TCRdb lists TRBD2, though no DNA is available to test this call. Germline CDR1 is SEHNR and CDR2 is FQNEAQ (reference sequence). The CDR3 has 17 residues. CDR3 in amino acids: CASSFPVASGSHNEQFF.

The chain couples TRBV29-1 to TRBJ2-5. This CDR3 has 14 amino acids. In germline, CDR1 is SQVTM, CDR2 ANQGSEA. Here the CDR3 reads CSVLATEFQETQYF.

The chain couples TRBV29-1 to TRBJ2-7; the TRBD1 assignment by TCRdb is unverifiable without DNA. This CDR3 spans 14 amino acids. Germline CDR1 SQVTM, CDR2 ANQGSEA. CDR3 amino acids: CSVGPDSATYEQYF.

This chain connects TRBV29-1 to TRBJ2-1; the TCRdb call, TRBD2, lacks DNA for checking. Germline CDR1 and CDR2: SQVTM and ANQGSEA. The CDR3 runs 14 residues. CDR3 amino acids: CSVAPGLTYNEQFF.

This sequence joins TRBV20-1 and TRBJ2-1; TCRdb gives TRBD1 as the D gene, but with no DNA this cannot be confirmed. Germline V CDR1 and CDR2: DFQATT, SNEGSKA (reference sequence). This CDR3 is built from 14 residues. CDR3 loop: CSAGSPYSYNEQFF.